This TCR beta chain was captured in a study of cytomegalovirus exposure and HLA in healthy donors (dated by TCRdb to the late 2010s). With regard to the full study: An earlier analysis of 550 to 700 of the donors reported approximately 300 Gb of sequence data and 100 million to 130 million unique TCR beta sequences from about 180 million T cells. Approximately 300 gigabases of sequencing data and around 80 million unique TCR sequences made up an early release that covered fewer than 650 HLA-typed donors. The genetic ancestry cluster associated with self-reported Caucasian donors included 80% to 90% of the roughly 400 genotyped donors. The aim of the study was to test whether cataloging public T cell receptors could identify signatures of past pathogen exposure. Using immunosequencing, the study profiled T cell repertoires from 640 or so subjects and related those repertoires to cytomegalovirus serostatus. A separate validation cohort of roughly 130 different subjects was used in addition to the approximately 610-subject first cohort. To predict cytomegalovirus infection status, the study brought together high-throughput TCR immunosequencing, statistical association of individual TCRs with disease status, and machine learning. To study patterns of TCR occurrence, a later analysis re-analyzed previously published TCR beta repertoires from more than 550 donors and added high-resolution HLA genotyping. Rather than using new phenotypic data, the later analysis identified candidate immune exposures from TCR beta sequences and from how often those sequences occurred across donors. In an earlier analysis of a few hundred of the donors, high-throughput TCR beta sequencing was used to judge whether each TCR beta V gene segment behaved as functional or pseudogenic. Donor age, sex, ethnicity and CMV serostatus were compiled together with the repertoire data. A later genetic analysis took genome-wide SNP genotypes for about three fifths of the roughly 700 donors and used that subset as a discovery cohort. All discovery cohort repertoires had been generated on a single sequencing platform. HLA typing included class I and class II loci at four-digit resolution. Typing coverage differed by locus: A, B, C, DRB1 and DQB1 were typed in about 629-640 donors, DQA1 in 522, DPA1 in approximately 600, and DPB1 in just under 490. Because of strong linkage in the cohort, four or five DR-DQ haplotypes were treated as single units for association and clustering. Across 398 genotyped donors of the cohort, an average of approximately 220,000 unique TCR beta nucleotide sequences per donor were sequenced, and roughly 18% of those sequences were non-productive.

Concerning this clone itself: Its recognized antigen is unknown. Per-nucleotide qualities are absent, and no much larger clonotype sits a single base away.

The library was built by means of the immunoSEQ multiplex PCR assay. The multiplex PCR relied on a mix of 60 forward primers for TCR Vbeta segments and 13 reverse primers for TCR Jbeta segments. Amplification of the CDR3 region of rearranged TCR beta genes was performed with a multiplex PCR assay on genomic DNA. Amplified TCR beta libraries were sequenced as 87-base-pair reads on the Illumina HiSeq System. As for the original processing: In a later analysis, tens of millions of unique TCR beta chains were counted across the approximately 640 repertoires, and about 9.9 million of these chains were shared by at least two donors. A nearest-neighbor algorithm error-corrected the raw reads and collapsed the reads into unique sequences, merging closely related sequences to remove PCR and sequencing errors. To assign V, D and J gene segments, CDR3 sequences were aligned to IMGT reference sequences. For a sequence to be retained, a match of at least six nucleotides was required to both a V gene segment and a J gene segment. Rearrangements were classified as productive when the CDR3 lacked stop codons and remained in frame with V and J, and all other rearrangements were classified as non-productive. CDR3 was defined by IMGT convention, running from the second conserved V-encoded cysteine to the conserved J-encoded phenylalanine. In an earlier analysis of more than 550 of the donors, sequences lacking an unambiguous match to a single V gene segment were excluded. An earlier analysis of a few hundred of the donors called V segments functional above 56.7% productive rearrangements and segregating when the between-donor standard deviation exceeded 5%. A statistical classification framework was built for diagnosing cytomegalovirus status from the catalog of TCR beta chain sequences. V and J gene assignment, in a later analysis, came from comparing TCR nucleotide sequences with IMGT/GENE-DB human TR gene sequences. The TCRdist pipeline was used in a later analysis to assign CDR3 sequences and most-parsimonious VDJ recombination scenarios. In a later analysis, each TCR beta chain was defined by its CDR3 amino acid sequence together with its V-gene family, and reads lacking a unique V-gene family were excluded. A later analysis removed nearly 600 highly shared, low-generation-probability nucleotide sequences to deal with suspected cross-contamination and a sequencing artifact. For each public chain, a later analysis derived a clonal expansion index from normalized ranks of inferred template counts within each repertoire. In a later analysis, generation probabilities were computed with a VDJ recombination model fitted to out-of-frame rearrangements, and the resulting probabilities were checked against IGoR. Hypergeometric tests were used in a later analysis to score TCR-TCR, TCR-HLA and TCR-CMV co-occurrence, with a repertoire-size bias correction applied to the TCR pairs. A later analysis estimated false discovery rates by permuting HLA or CMV assignments 20 times. In a later analysis, co-occurring TCRs were grouped with DBSCAN, and TCRdist sequence similarity was added when clustering was performed within HLA-allele-positive subsets. Co-occurrence clustering excluded repertoires with fewer than 30,000 or more than 120,000 public chains, plus five with anomalous nucleotide sharing. TCRdb obtained this table from immuneACCESS and retained in-frame rearrangements with V and J assigned. These tables miss some clones; where compared with another copy, unresolved V genes account for less than half of the shortfall, and the remainder is unexplained. The V and J calls and clone size are taken from that table; D and trimming were inferred from the DNA. The sample data list approximately 140,000 clones, and just under 80% of these were observed just once. Of the sample, roughly 2.2% is held by the ten largest clones.

Broad study findings and their caveats: While some public TCRs were present in many individuals, most TCR sequences turned up only very rarely across donors. According to a later analysis, parvovirus B19, influenza, CMV and Epstein-Barr virus appeared linked to several top co-occurrence clusters. In an earlier analysis of several hundred of the donors, most TCR beta V segments were observed in productive rearrangements about 87% or about 30% of the time, broadly matching IMGT annotations. A cluster of highly shared sequence variants was judged likely to represent a technical artifact of the sequencing pipeline. In a later analysis, some 18,000 TCR beta sequences were associated with specific HLA alleles at a false discovery rate of 0.05. The presence/absence analyses assumed that sequencing depth was roughly uniform across donors, and that assumption may not be true. According to a later genetic analysis, donors in an Asian-associated ancestry cluster had fewer N-insertions in productive TCRs than the roughly 670-donor mean. The cohort was sequenced for TCR beta chains only, and without alpha or paired-chain data the features that could be detected were limited. In a later analysis, TCR association rates were found to vary across HLA loci, with the most associated TCRs seen for DRB1 alleles and the fewest for HLA-C alleles. Roughly 17 rarely observed V segments, including chromosome 9 orphons, were excluded from the earlier analysis of approximately 600 of the donors because counts were too low. A further reported finding was that TCR beta sequences accurately predicted the HLA-A and HLA-B alleles for most subjects in the first cohort. A few of the identified cytomegalovirus-associated TCR beta chains were confirmed in vitro to be specific for cytomegalovirus antigens. CMV serostatus was the only immune exposure information available for the cohort. Compared with equally common non-associated chains, HLA-associated TCR beta chains in a later analysis were more clonally expanded and had lower generation probabilities. A later genetic analysis associated a missense DCLRE1C variant with V-gene and J-gene trimming of TCR beta chains, and an independent cohort replicated the association. Linkage disequilibrium might explain the correlated functional status among segregating V segments, but an unknown experimental factor could not be ruled out. When HLA alleles, especially DR and DQ, strongly co-occurred, attributing TCR associations to individual alleles was difficult. According to the authors, the approach could potentially be generalized to other disease states and immunological phenotypes. In the study, some 160 TCR beta chains were listed as associated with cytomegalovirus. The 87-base-pair reads could not distinguish some IMGT-functional V segments, including TRBV6-2 and TRBV6-3, so those segments were excluded. According to a later analysis, most CMV-associated TCR beta chains appeared to be HLA-restricted, and the HLA associations seemed to be driven largely by CMV exposure. Cytomegalovirus status was reported to be diagnosed by the classifier with high specificity and sensitivity in both the original and validation cohorts. Because HLA typing was unavailable for some donors at each locus, only the typed subset was used in association tests.

Looking up the germline V gene yields CDR1 MNHNS and CDR2 SASEGT. Unmatched junction bases come to 6, with V trimmed by 1 base and J by 7 bases. Spanning cysteine to phenylalanine, the CDR3 consists of 14 amino acids. Left in the record is the CDR3 DNA by itself, 42 bases read in frame from the first base. The cohort consisted of hundreds of healthy bone marrow donors. All cohort members were sampled while nominally healthy, although unrecorded immune exposures were likely present. The donor tested CMV seronegative, placing the donor among the roughly 400 seronegative members of the cohort. Every donor gave a peripheral blood sample, and the peripheral blood mononuclear cells from that sample were used for TCR beta sequencing. The Qiagen DNeasy Blood Extraction Kit was used to extract genomic DNA from the blood cell samples.

The sequence joins TRBV6-1 to TRBJ2-7, and TRBD1 matches 8 of the central bases. Sequencing was done on a sample of PBMCs. This clonotype was sampled from a man in his thirties or forties in good health and CMV-seronegative. The CDR3 protein is CASSEGTGFWEQYF. The DNA is TGTGCCAGCAGTGAAGGGACAGGGTTCTGGGAGCAGTACTTC.